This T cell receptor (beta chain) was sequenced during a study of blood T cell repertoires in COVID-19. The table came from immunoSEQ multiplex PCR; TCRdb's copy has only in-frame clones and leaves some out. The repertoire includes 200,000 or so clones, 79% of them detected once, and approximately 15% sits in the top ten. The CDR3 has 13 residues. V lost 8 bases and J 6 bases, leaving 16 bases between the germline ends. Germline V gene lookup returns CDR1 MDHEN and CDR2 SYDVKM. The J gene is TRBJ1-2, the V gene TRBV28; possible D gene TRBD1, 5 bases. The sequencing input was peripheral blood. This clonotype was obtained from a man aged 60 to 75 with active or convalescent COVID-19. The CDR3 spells CASGSHRGDGYTF. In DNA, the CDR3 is TGTGCCAGCGGCTCCCATCGGGGGGATGGCTACACCTTC.